This T cell receptor beta chain was captured in a study of sequential checkpoint blockade in melanoma. The CDR3 consists of 14 residues. Trimming removed 3 bases from V and 3 bases from J; junction bases left unmatched: 5. CDR1 and CDR2 from the germline V gene are SGHAT and FQDESV (reference sequence). Noted treatment: randomized to nivolumab then ipilimumab (arm A) or the reverse (arm B). From thawed PBMCs, live CD3+CD8+ cells negative for CD19 and CD56 were sorted. Clones were sequenced by immunoSEQ multiplex PCR, and TCRdb holds only the in-frame ones, with some missing. This table holds 17,000 or so clones, approximately 70% found once. This clone was observed a few times.

The sequence derives from a human donor with melanoma. The chain employs TRBV11-1 and TRBJ2-7, with 7 bases matching TRBD1. This specimen was CD8+ T cells sorted from blood (inferred from file names), taken from a patient given nivolumab and ipilimumab in sequence. The CDR3 DNA follows: TGTGCCAGCAGCTTTGAACAGGGGATCTACGAGCAGTACTTC. Translated, it gives CASSFEQGIYEQYF.